This T cell receptor beta chain was captured in a study of T-cell memory formation after mild COVID-19. Each CDR3 protein is one row after TCRdb ran MiXCR on the 5' RACE reads. Among hundreds of thousands of distinct CDR3 sequences listed, over 15% were seen once. The CDR3 is made up of 14 amino acids. The germline V and J ends were trimmed by 6 bases and 9 bases, with 18 bases remaining between them. V and J are TRBV12-3 or TRBV12-4 and TRBJ2-1; tentatively, D is TRBD1 or TRBD2 (6 bases each). The origin of this receptor is a man between 18 and 29 years old who had mild COVID-19 (a few samples of this study predate the infection). Cell type and time point are not known. Sequenced sample: PBMCs or a T cell subset sorted from them (not recorded which). The chain's CDR3 is CASRAEGGIGEQFF. The CDR3 DNA reads as TGTGCCAGCAGGGCCGAGGGGGGCATTGGTGAGCAGTTCTTC.